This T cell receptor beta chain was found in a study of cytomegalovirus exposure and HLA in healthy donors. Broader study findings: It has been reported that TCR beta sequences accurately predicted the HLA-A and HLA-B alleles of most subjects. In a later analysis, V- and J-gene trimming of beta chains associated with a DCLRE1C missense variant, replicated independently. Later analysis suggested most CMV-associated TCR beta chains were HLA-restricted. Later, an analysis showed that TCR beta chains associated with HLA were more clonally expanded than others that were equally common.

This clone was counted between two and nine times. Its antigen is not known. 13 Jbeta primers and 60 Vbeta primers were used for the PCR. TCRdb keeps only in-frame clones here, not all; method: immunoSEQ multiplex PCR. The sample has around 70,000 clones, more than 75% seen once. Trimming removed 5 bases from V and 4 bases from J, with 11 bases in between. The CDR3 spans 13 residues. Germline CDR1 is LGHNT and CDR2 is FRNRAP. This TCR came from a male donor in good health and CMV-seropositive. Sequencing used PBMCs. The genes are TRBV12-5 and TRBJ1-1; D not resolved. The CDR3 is CASGKGGITEAFF. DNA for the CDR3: TGTGCTAGTGGTAAAGGAGGGATCACTGAAGCTTTCTTT.